A single sample gave rise to the 27 T cell receptor beta chains below, sequenced in a study of cytomegalovirus exposure and HLA in healthy donors. Measured with immunoSEQ multiplex PCR; TCRdb has only the in-frame clones, and not every one. The sample records 350,000 or so clones, about nine tenths being singletons. The sample taken for sequencing was PBMCs. All receptors come from a woman aged 18-35 years in good health and CMV-seronegative.

This clone was picked up a small number of times. Other nucleotide sequences in the sample specify the same CDR3. The chain links TRBV9 to TRBJ2-7; TRBD2 aligns across 11 bases. Germline CDR1 SGDLS, CDR2 YYNGEE. V gave up 3 bases and J gave up 3 bases; unmatched junction bases: 2. The CDR3 is 14 residues long. In nucleotides, the CDR3 is TGTGCCAGCAGCGCCGGGACTAGCGGCTACGAGCAGTACTTC. It codes for CASSAGTSGYEQYF.

CDR3 in amino acids: CASSGHSTSYEQYF. CDR3 bases: TGTGCCAGCAGCGGCCATTCGACTAGTTACGAGCAGTACTTC. The rearrangement joins TRBV6-6 to TRBJ2-7; possibly TRBD2 for D (6 bases). V lost 6 bases to trimming and J lost 4 bases, with 16 bases between them. Germline CDR1 is MNHNY and CDR2 is SVGAGI (reference sequence). The CDR3 is 14 residues long.

This sequence joins TRBV9 and TRBJ2-2; D may be TRBD2 (6 bases). Germline assignment: CDR1 SGDLS and CDR2 YYNGEE. V gave up 7 bases and J gave up 3 bases, with 19 bases separating them. This CDR3 contains 16 residues. The chain's CDR3 is CASALGAGSDTGELFF. The CDR3 coding sequence is TGTGCCAGCGCGTTAGGGGCGGGAAGTGACACCGGGGAGCTGTTTTTT.

The genes are TRBV18 and TRBJ2-5; 7 bases agree with TRBD1. Germline lookup yields CDR1 KGHSH and CDR2 LQKENI. This CDR3 is 14 amino acids long. After removal of 6 bases from V and 1 base from J, the junction contained 5 bases not matched to a gene. The chain's CDR3 is CASSSTGPQETQYF. The DNA of the CDR3 is TGTGCCAGCTCCTCGACAGGGCCCCAAGAGACCCAGTACTTC. The whole variable domain, filled in from reference TRBV18 and TRBJ2-5, reads NAGVMQNPRHLVRRRGQEARLRCSPMKGHSHVYWYRQLPEEGLKFMVYLQKENIIDESGMPKERFSAEFPKEGPSILRIQQVVRGDSAAYFCASSSTGPQETQYFGPGTRLLVL.

The genes are TRBV7-2 and TRBJ2-5; 8 bases are a match to TRBD2. The CDR3 sequence is 15 residues long. From germline, CDR1 is SGHTA and CDR2 FQGNSA. J was trimmed by 7 bases and V by 1 base; bases with no gene match: 8. In DNA form, the CDR3 reads TGTGCCAGCAGCTTAGAAAGCGGGAGCTTGGGGACCCAGTACTTC. The encoded protein is CASSLESGSLGTQYF.

This clone occurred once. J is TRBJ2-7 and V is TRBV7-3; D perhaps matches TRBD1 (5 bases). This CDR3 is built from 15 residues. Germline-derived CDR1 and CDR2 are SGHTA and FQGTGA. Trimming pared 5 bases from V and 2 bases from J, leaving 16 bases between. CDR3 DNA: TGTGCCAGCAGCCCTGGCGGACAACTTCCCTACGAGCAGTACTTC. Residues: CASSPGGQLPYEQYF.

The chain links TRBV28 to TRBJ1-3, with D unclear. The CDR3 extends over 14 amino acids. Germline V gene lookup returns CDR1 MDHEN and CDR2 SYDVKM. V was shortened by 3 bases and J by 0 bases, with 6 bases between the two germline ends. As DNA, the CDR3 is TGTGCCAGCAGTTTTGAGATCTCTGGAAACACCATATATTTT. It encodes CASSFEISGNTIYF.

V usage is TRBV7-2 and J usage is TRBJ2-1; 10 positions agree with TRBD2. CDR3 size: 15 residues. V lost 5 bases and J lost 6; bases outside the gene matches: 7. Germline CDR1 SGHTA, CDR2 FQGNSA. The CDR3 DNA reads TGTGCCAGCAGCCCAAGCGGGAGGGCCGTCAATGAGCAGTTCTTC. Translating gives CASSPSGRAVNEQFF.

The V call is TRBV7-3, the J call TRBJ2-1; 9 bases match TRBD1. The V and J ends lost 1 base and 5 bases, in that order; junction bases with no gene match: 3. The length of the CDR3 is 15 residues. CDR1 and CDR2 from the germline V gene are SGHTA and FQGTGA. The DNA for the CDR3 is TGTGCCAGCAGCTTAATGGGACAGGGTGACAATGAGCAGTTCTTC. It yields the protein CASSLMGQGDNEQFF.

Of note for this clone: At one boundary the junction diverges from the germline segment, which might be a read error. The CDR3 protein is CASSLGLAGGKYEQFF. The DNA of the CDR3 is TGTGCTAGCAGCTTAGGCCTAGCGGGAGGTAAATATGAGCAGTTCTTC. The chain is built from TRBV7-7 and TRBJ2-1; 11 bases align to TRBD2. The V gene's germline CDR1 is SSHAT and CDR2 FNYEAQ (reference sequence). There are 16 residues in the CDR3.

This chain connects TRBV9 to TRBJ2-2, with 12 bases identical to TRBD2. This CDR3 has 16 residues. Germline assignment: CDR1 SGDLS and CDR2 YYNGEE. The V gene end was trimmed by 0 bases and the J gene end by 7 bases; junction bases not matched to a gene: 4. The CDR3 sequence: CASSVVTSGSFGELFF. CDR3 coding DNA: TGTGCCAGCAGCGTAGTGACTAGCGGGAGTTTCGGGGAGCTGTTTTTT.

This chain joins TRBV9 and TRBJ2-2, with 8 bases lining up with TRBD1. This CDR3 is 16 amino acids long. V shed 3 bases and J 3 bases; nucleotides not matched to a gene: 7. CDR1 SGDLS and CDR2 YYNGEE come from the germline V gene. The chain's CDR3 is CASSARQGPDTGELFF. In DNA, the CDR3 is TGTGCCAGCAGCGCCCGACAGGGGCCGGACACCGGGGAGCTGTTTTTT.

The chain joins TRBV2 to TRBJ2-1; D is perhaps TRBD2 (6 bases). In germline, CDR1 is SNHLY, CDR2 FYNNEI. CDR3 size: 17 residues. Trimming cost V 5 bases and J 0 bases, with 17 bases left between them. This CDR3 reads CASSPIGTSSSYNEQFF. In DNA, the CDR3 is TGTGCCAGCAGTCCAATTGGGACTTCGAGCTCCTACAATGAGCAGTTCTTC.

The sample holds a few counts of this clone. V is TRBV28 and J is TRBJ2-7; tentative D call: TRBD1 (7 bases). V lost 3 bases and J 3 bases, leaving 12 bases between the germline ends. Per the germline V gene, CDR1 is MDHEN and CDR2 is SYDVKM. The CDR3 has 14 amino acids. The CDR3 region is CASSFRGEDYEQYF. CDR3 in DNA: TGTGCCAGCAGTTTCAGGGGGGAGGACTACGAGCAGTACTTC.

V gene TRBV27 combines with J gene TRBJ2-7, with 12 positions matching TRBD1. CDR3 length equals 15 residues. Per germline, CDR1 MNHEY and CDR2 SMNVEV (reference sequence). The V gene end was trimmed by 6 bases and the J gene end by 6 bases; junction bases not matched to a gene: 9. The CDR3 loop is CASSPGQGAVGEQYF. In nucleotides, the CDR3 is TGTGCCAGCAGCCCGGGACAGGGGGCCGTAGGCGAGCAGTACTTC.

The gene calls are TRBV11-1 and TRBJ1-1; D may be TRBD1 (5 bases). V lost 4 bases to trimming and J lost 5 bases, with 14 bases between them. Per the germline V gene, CDR1 is SGHAT and CDR2 is FQDESV (reference sequence). CDR3 length equals 14 residues. CDR3 loop: CASSSQTDSTEAFF. DNA of the CDR3: TGTGCCAGCAGCTCCCAAACCGACAGTACTGAAGCTTTCTTT.

This sequence joins TRBV5-6 and TRBJ2-7, with D hard to call. Germline V gene lookup returns CDR1 SGHDT and CDR2 YYEEEE. This CDR3 spans 13 amino acids. V dropped 0 bases and J dropped 0 bases, with 4 bases sitting between them. CDR3 sequence reads: CASSLVLSYEQYF. Written as DNA, the CDR3 is TGTGCCAGCAGCTTGGTTCTCTCCTACGAGCAGTACTTC.

The gene calls are TRBV7-9 and TRBJ2-3; 10 bases fit TRBD1. V shed 3 bases, J shed 3 bases, and the junction held 6 bases outside the gene matches. The V gene's germline CDR1 is SEHNR and CDR2 FQNEAQ (reference sequence). The CDR3 consists of 16 residues. The CDR3 protein is CASSFKGGQGTDTQYF. For the CDR3, the DNA is TGTGCCAGCAGCTTCAAAGGGGGACAGGGGACAGATACGCAGTATTTT.

This clone has a handful of counts. The chain combines TRBV18 with TRBJ1-5; the D gene is possibly TRBD1 (5 bases). The CDR3 sequence is 16 residues long. CDR1 and CDR2 from the germline V gene are KGHSH and LQKENI. V was clipped by 6 bases and J by 0 bases, with 15 bases between them. The CDR3 bases are TGTGCCAGCTCTTCCGGGACTCCGTTTAGCAATCAGCCCCAGCATTTT. It is translated as CASSSGTPFSNQPQHF.

The rearrangement uses TRBV25-1 and TRBJ2-2, with TRBD2 matching over 7 bases. V trimming: 2 bases; J trimming: 7 bases; junction bases outside the gene matches: 7. This CDR3 region has 15 residues. Germline CDR1 is MGHDK and CDR2 is SYGVNS. The DNA of the CDR3 is TGTGCCAGCAGTGAAACCGGACTAGTAGGCGGGGAGCTGTTTTTT. Its translation: CASSETGLVGGELFF.

V usage is TRBV20-1 and J usage is TRBJ2-1, with D unclear. Germline assignment: CDR1 DFQATT and CDR2 SNEGSKA (reference sequence). The CDR3 runs to 11 residues. The germline V and J ends were trimmed by 2 bases and 5 bases, with 4 bases remaining between them. The CDR3 protein is CSARYDNEQFF. The DNA for the CDR3 is TGCAGTGCTAGATATGACAATGAGCAGTTCTTC.

The chain employs TRBV4-1 and TRBJ1-2, with D tentatively TRBD1 (5 bases). The CDR3 has 16 residues. CDR1 is MGHRA and CDR2 is YSYEKL in the germline V gene. V was shortened by 3 bases and J by 6 bases, with 20 bases between the two germline ends. The CDR3 is CASSHTMGGRVHGYTF. In nucleotides, the CDR3 is TGCGCCAGCAGCCATACCATGGGGGGAAGGGTCCATGGCTACACCTTC.

The V and J genes are TRBV30 and TRBJ2-2; D gene unclear. The germline V gene has CDR1 GTSNPN and CDR2 SVGIG (reference sequence). The CDR3 loop spans 14 amino acids. The germline V and J ends were trimmed by 2 bases and 1 base, with 8 bases remaining between them. CDR3 DNA: TGTGCCTGGAGTCTCAACTTGAACACCGGGGAGCTGTTTTTT. The encoded protein is CAWSLNLNTGELFF.

This sequence joins TRBV30 and TRBJ1-4; no definite D call. Germline V lookup: CDR1 GTSNPN, CDR2 SVGIG (reference sequence). V was shortened by 2 bases and J by 4 bases, with 11 bases between the two germline ends. The CDR3 has 14 amino acids. CDR3 protein: CAWSSGTDNEKLFF. CDR3 in DNA: TGTGCCTGGAGTTCGGGAACCGATAATGAAAAACTGTTTTTT.

The chain combines TRBV28 with TRBJ1-4, with TRBD1 identical over 7 bases. Germline V gene sequence: CDR1 MDHEN, CDR2 SYDVKM. The CDR3 sequence is 13 residues long. Trimming removed 6 bases from V and 12 bases from J; junction bases left unmatched: 10. The CDR3: CASRTQTGRQLFF. For the CDR3, the DNA is TGTGCCAGCAGGACACAGACAGGGCGGCAACTGTTTTTT.

The chain employs TRBV5-4 and TRBJ2-5; 9 positions match TRBD1. The CDR3 runs 14 residues. V was pared by 7 bases and J by 13 bases, with 17 bases of the junction left unmatched. The germline CDR1 and CDR2 sequences are SGHNT and YYREEE (reference sequence). The CDR3 coding sequence is TGTGCCAGCCAAAGTGAGGGGACAGGGCCCCATCGGTACTTC. This gives the protein CASQSEGTGPHRYF.

This clone was detected once. The gene calls are TRBV27 and TRBJ2-3; D possibly corresponds to TRBD2 (6 bases). Between the trimmed V and J ends, which lost 6 bases and 0 bases, there was a span of 22 bases. The CDR3 sequence is 18 residues long. Germline lookup yields CDR1 MNHEY and CDR2 SMNVEV (reference sequence). The CDR3 DNA reads as TGTGCCAGCAGCGGGAGTCCACCTTCGCCCTATAGCACAGATACGCAGTATTTT. This sequence encodes CASSGSPPSPYSTDTQYF.